The T cell receptor (beta chain) under discussion was sequenced for a study of blood T cell repertoires in COVID-19. Here immunoSEQ multiplex PCR was the method, and the copy in TCRdb shows in-frame clones only, minus some. The profile shows tens of thousands of clones, about 83% of them singletons. CDR1 and CDR2 from the germline V gene are MDHEN and SYDVKM. The CDR3 totals 15 residues. The ends were cut back, 9 bases at V and 0 bases at J, with 14 bases in the middle. The sequence came from a woman aged 80 or over with acute or convalescent COVID-19. The sample consisted of peripheral blood. The chain links TRBV28 to TRBJ1-4; D gene unclear. The DNA of the CDR3 is TGTGCCAGTTCTCCCCCCCGGTCAACTAATGAAAAACTGTTTTTT. Translated: CASSPPRSTNEKLFF. Filled out from reference TRBV28 and TRBJ1-4, the complete variable domain reads DVKVTQSSRYLVKRTGEKVFLECVQDMDHENMFWYRQDPGLGLRLIYFSYDVKMKEKGDIPEGYSVSREKKERFSLILESASTNQTSMYLCASSPPRSTNEKLFFGSGTQLSVL.